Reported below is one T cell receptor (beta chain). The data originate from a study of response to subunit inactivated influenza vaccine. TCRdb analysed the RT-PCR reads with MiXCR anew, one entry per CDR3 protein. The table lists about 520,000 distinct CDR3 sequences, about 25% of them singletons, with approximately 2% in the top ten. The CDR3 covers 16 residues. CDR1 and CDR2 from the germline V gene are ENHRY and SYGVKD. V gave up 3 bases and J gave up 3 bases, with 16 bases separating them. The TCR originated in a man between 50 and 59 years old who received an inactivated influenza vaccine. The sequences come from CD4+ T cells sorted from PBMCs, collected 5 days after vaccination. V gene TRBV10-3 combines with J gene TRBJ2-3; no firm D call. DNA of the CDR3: TGTGCCATCAGTGAATTCGTGGGTAGCAAAACAGATACGCAGTATTTT. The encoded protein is CAISEFVGSKTDTQYF.